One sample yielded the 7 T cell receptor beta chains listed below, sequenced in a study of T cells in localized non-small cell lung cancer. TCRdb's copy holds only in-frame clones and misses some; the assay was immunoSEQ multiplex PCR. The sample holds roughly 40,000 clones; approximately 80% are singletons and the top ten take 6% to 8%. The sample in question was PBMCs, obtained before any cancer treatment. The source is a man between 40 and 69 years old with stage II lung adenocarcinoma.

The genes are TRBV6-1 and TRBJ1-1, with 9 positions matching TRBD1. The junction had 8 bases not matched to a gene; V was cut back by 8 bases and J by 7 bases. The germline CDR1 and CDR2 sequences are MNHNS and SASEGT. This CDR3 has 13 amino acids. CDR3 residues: CASCVGQGLEAFF. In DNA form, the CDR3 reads TGTGCCAGCTGTGTGGGACAGGGACTTGAAGCTTTCTTT.

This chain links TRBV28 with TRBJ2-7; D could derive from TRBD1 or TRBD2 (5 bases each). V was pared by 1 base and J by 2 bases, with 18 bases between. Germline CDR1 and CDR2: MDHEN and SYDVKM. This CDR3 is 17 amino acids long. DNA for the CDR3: TGTGCCAGCAGTTTATTTCGGGGCCCCGGGGTGACCTACGAGCAGTACTTC. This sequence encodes CASSLFRGPGVTYEQYF.

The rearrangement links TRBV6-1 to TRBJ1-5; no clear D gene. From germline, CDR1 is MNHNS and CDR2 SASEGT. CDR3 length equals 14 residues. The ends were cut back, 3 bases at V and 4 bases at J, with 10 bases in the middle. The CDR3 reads CASSDPGKNQPQHF. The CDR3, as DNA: TGTGCCAGCAGTGATCCCGGGAAAAATCAGCCCCAGCATTTT.

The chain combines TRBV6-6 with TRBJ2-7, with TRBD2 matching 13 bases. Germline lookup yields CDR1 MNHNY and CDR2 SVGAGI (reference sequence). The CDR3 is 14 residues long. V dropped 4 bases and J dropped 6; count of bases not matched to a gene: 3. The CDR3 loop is CASSFGTSGTEQYF. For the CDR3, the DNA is TGTGCCAGCAGTTTCGGGACTAGCGGGACCGAGCAGTACTTC.

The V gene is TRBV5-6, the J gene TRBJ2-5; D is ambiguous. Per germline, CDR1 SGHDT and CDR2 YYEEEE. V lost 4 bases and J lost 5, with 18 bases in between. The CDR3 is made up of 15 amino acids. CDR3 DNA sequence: TGTGCCAGCAGCCCCGGTCCCCGTCGCGGCGAGACCCAGTACTTC. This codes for CASSPGPRRGETQYF.

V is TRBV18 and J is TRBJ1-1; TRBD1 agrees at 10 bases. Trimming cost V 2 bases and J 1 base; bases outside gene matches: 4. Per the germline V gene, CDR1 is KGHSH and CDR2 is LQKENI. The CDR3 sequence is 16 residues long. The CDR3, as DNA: TGTGCCAGCTCACCAAAGACAGGGGGCCAGAACACTGAAGCTTTCTTT. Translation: CASSPKTGGQNTEAFF.

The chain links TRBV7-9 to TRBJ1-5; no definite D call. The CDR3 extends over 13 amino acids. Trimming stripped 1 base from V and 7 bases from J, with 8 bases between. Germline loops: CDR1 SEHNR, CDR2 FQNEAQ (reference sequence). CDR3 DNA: TGTGCCAGCAGCTTAGTAGGAGAGCAGCCCCAGCATTTT. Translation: CASSLVGEQPQHF.